This T cell receptor beta chain appears in the sequencing data of a study of a mutant IDH1 vaccine in newly diagnosed glioma (dated by TCRdb to the early 2020s). Context from the whole study: Across visits V03 through V10, patients got a total of eight vaccinations, given in weeks 1, 3, 5, 7, 11, 15, 19 and 23. Vaccination was initiated 4-6 weeks after radiotherapy alone, or concurrently with temozolomide cycles in the chemotherapy-containing groups. Before enrollment, patients had received standard therapy of radiotherapy alone, temozolomide alone, or radiochemotherapy with temozolomide; most received the combination. Peripheral blood was drawn at six visits: V03 (baseline), V05, V07, V10, V12 and V13. Longitudinal TCRB deep sequencing was performed for roughly 24 treated patients wherever samples were available for exploratory analyses. Of the 30 to 35 treated patients, around 62% were male and roughly 38% were female, and a mean age of 40.4 years was recorded.

Worth noting for this clone: Its target antigen remains unknown. There are no base qualities to consult, and no much larger clone falls within one base.

Based on the germline V gene, the CDR1 and CDR2 sequences are SGDLS and YYNGEE. Including cysteine and phenylalanine, the CDR3 has 12 amino acids. Of the read, only the CDR3 DNA is kept; its 36 bases are in frame from base 1. V and J are trimmed by 3 bases and 9 bases, and the gene matches miss 3 bases of the junction. Receptor amplification or capture employed the immunoSEQ multiplex PCR assay. Rearranged TCR beta chain sequences were amplified with the hsTCRB Kit following the manufacturer's protocol. Sequencing of TCRB libraries was carried out on an Illumina MiSeq. Per the original workflow: The kit vendor's proprietary platform handled demultiplexing, trimming and gene mapping. TCRdb took over this immuneACCESS table, retaining in-frame rearrangements with V and J assigned. Such tables are incomplete; in checked studies, under half of the missing clones stem from an unresolved V gene, and the remainder is unexplained. The V and J calls and clone size come from that table; D and trimming were worked out from the DNA. The sample yields roughly 48,000 clones; roughly 90% were counted once. The ten largest clones take up 2% to 2.5% of the sample.

On the study overall, not on this receptor specifically: Pseudoprogression seemed to be unrelated to changes in the top peripheral T cell clonotypes found by TCRB sequencing. Availability determined which PBMC samples were chosen for TCRB deep sequencing. The authors noted that analyses of patient blood samples could not be reproduced because of sample limitations. Immune responses induced by the vaccine were seen in around 94% of patients across multiple MHC alleles.

The sample's time point label, in plain terms: week 11, during vaccination. Each vaccine dose, consisting of 300 ug of a 20-mer mutant IDH1 peptide in Montanide, was administered subcutaneously with topical imiquimod. Donors had newly diagnosed WHO grade 3 or 4 IDH1-mutant astrocytomas with loss of nuclear ATRX. The samples were drawn from NOA16, a multicentre, single-arm, open-label phase I trial in Germany that tested a mutant IDH1 peptide vaccine in humans for the first time. Genomic DNA for TCRB sequencing was isolated from EDTA blood with the DNeasy Blood and Tissue Kit. This clonotype originated in a man aged 45 to 65 with glioma. The specimen was PBMCs, collected from a glioma patient whose treatment included an IDH1 peptide vaccine. This chain is built from TRBV9 and TRBJ2-1; the junction holds 7 bases that match TRBD2. The CDR3 reads as follows: CASSGGGVEQFF. The nucleotide sequence is given as TGTGCCAGCAGCGGGGGGGGAGTTGAGCAGTTCTTC.